The 25 T cell receptor beta chains below all came from one sample that was sequenced in a study of cytomegalovirus exposure and HLA in healthy donors. PCR amplification relied on 60 Vbeta primers (plus 13 Jbeta primers). The method was immunoSEQ multiplex PCR; TCRdb's version includes in-frame clones alone and lacks a portion of them. The profile shows some 120,000 clones, roughly 9.9% of them singletons. Sequences were obtained from PBMCs. All receptors come from a man younger than 45 in good health and CMV-seronegative.

This clone showed up just a few times. This sequence joins TRBV11-2 and TRBJ2-2; D may be TRBD1 (5 bases). Per germline, CDR1 SGHAT and CDR2 FQNNGV. The CDR3 totals 15 residues. V dropped 7 bases and J dropped 2 bases, with 14 bases sitting between them. The CDR3 DNA is TGTGCCAGCACCCCTTTAGGGGCCAACACCGGGGAGCTGTTTTTT. This sequence encodes CASTPLGANTGELFF.

The chain is built from TRBV11-2 and TRBJ1-2; tentatively, D is TRBD1 (5 bases). In germline, CDR1 is SGHAT, CDR2 FQNNGV. The V and J ends lost 5 bases and 8 bases respectively, with 18 bases between them. The CDR3 runs to 14 residues. DNA of the CDR3: TGTGCCAGCAGCGAATCCCGGGGGTGGAGAGGCTACACCTTC. Translating it yields CASSESRGWRGYTF.

CDR3 DNA: TGCGCCAGCAGCCTACCCGACACTGGAAACACCATATATTTT. Its protein is CASSLPDTGNTIYF. The chain combines TRBV5-1 with TRBJ1-3; D not resolved. Germline CDR1 SGHRS, CDR2 YFSETQ. The CDR3 sequence is 14 residues long. The germline V and J ends were trimmed by 4 bases and 2 bases, with 10 bases remaining between them.

The genes are TRBV5-1 and TRBJ2-3; 8 nucleotides match TRBD2. This CDR3 spans 18 amino acids. V shed 0 bases, J shed 4 bases, and the junction held 13 bases outside the gene matches. Germline CDR1 and CDR2: SGHRS and YFSETQ. The CDR3 bases are TGCGCCAGCAGCTTGGAAGCGGGAGCTCGACAAGGCGCAGATACGCAGTATTTT. Protein: CASSLEAGARQGADTQYF.

The V call is TRBV27, the J call TRBJ1-2; TRBD1 matches at 9 bases. V gave up 5 bases and J gave up 7 bases; unmatched junction bases: 14. The CDR3 is 16 residues long. From germline, CDR1 is MNHEY and CDR2 SMNVEV (reference sequence). The CDR3 sequence: CASSPDRGVKFFGYTF. The CDR3, as DNA: TGTGCCAGCAGTCCCGACAGGGGGGTTAAGTTTTTTGGCTACACCTTC.

The CDR3 here is CAWRIGNFQETQYF. The CDR3 DNA follows: TGTGCCTGGAGGATCGGGAATTTTCAAGAGACCCAGTACTTC. The chain uses TRBV30 and TRBJ2-5; the D gene is possibly TRBD2 (5 bases). V was clipped by 3 bases and J by 2 bases, with 13 bases between them. CDR1 and CDR2 (germline): GTSNPN, SVGIG (reference sequence). The CDR3 has 14 amino acids.

This clone was observed a handful of times. This chain connects TRBV28 to TRBJ2-7; D not certain. The V gene's germline CDR1 is MDHEN and CDR2 SYDVKM. Trimming took 5 bases from V and 2 from J, leaving 10 bases between them. This CDR3 is 13 amino acids long. The CDR3 DNA reads as TGTGCCAGCAGTCCCGTTGACACCTACGAGCAGTACTTC. It yields the protein CASSPVDTYEQYF.

This chain uses TRBV9 with TRBJ1-1; TRBD1 is a possible D gene (6 bases). Trimming removed 6 bases at V and 0 bases at J, with 12 bases between. Germline CDR1 reads SGDLS; CDR2 reads YYNGEE. The CDR3 totals 14 residues. The CDR3 protein is CASTRQEMNTEAFF. CDR3 in DNA: TGTGCCAGCACTCGACAGGAGATGAACACTGAAGCTTTCTTT.

This clone was recorded a few times. The CDR3 sequence is CASSQDPGGRSSYEQYF. For the CDR3, the DNA is TGCGCCAGCAGCCAAGATCCTGGCGGTCGAAGCTCCTACGAGCAGTACTTC. The chain employs TRBV4-3 and TRBJ2-7; D remains ambiguous. The V and J ends lost 0 bases and 0 bases respectively, with 15 bases between them. CDR3 size: 17 residues. Germline lookup yields CDR1 LGHNA and CDR2 YSLEER.

This clone came up a few times. The CDR3 nucleotides are TGTGCCAGCAGCCCGGGAACTAATGGCAATCAGCCCCAGCATTTT. This codes for CASSPGTNGNQPQHF. This sequence joins TRBV2 and TRBJ1-5, with D unresolved. In germline, CDR1 is SNHLY, CDR2 FYNNEI. The CDR3 extends over 15 amino acids. V lost 6 bases and J lost 2, with 14 bases in between.

The genes are TRBV19 and TRBJ1-1, with a tentative D call TRBD1 (5 bases). This CDR3 is built from 12 residues. In germline, CDR1 is LNHDA, CDR2 SQIVND (reference sequence). V lost 6 bases to trimming and J lost 2 bases, with 7 bases between them. CDR3: CASRTGNTEAFF. CDR3 coding DNA: TGTGCCAGTAGAACAGGCAACACTGAAGCTTTCTTT.

The CDR3 region has the DNA TGTGCCAGCAGCCCCCTAGCGGGTGACACAGATACGCAGTATTTT. The encoded protein is CASSPLAGDTDTQYF. The chain links TRBV7-2 to TRBJ2-3, with 8 bases that match TRBD2. This CDR3 has 15 residues. V gave up 5 bases and J gave up 2 bases; unmatched junction bases: 6. Germline V lookup: CDR1 SGHTA, CDR2 FQGNSA.

The gene calls are TRBV12-5 and TRBJ2-7; 7 bases match TRBD1. Germline loops: CDR1 LGHNT, CDR2 FRNRAP. The J segment lost 6 bases and the V segment lost 0 bases, leaving 5 bases of the junction unmatched. The CDR3 loop spans 14 amino acids. The CDR3 DNA reads as TGTGCTAGTGGTTTGGTACCCGCAGGGGGCGAGCAGTACTTC. As protein: CASGLVPAGGEQYF.

The chain combines TRBV18 with TRBJ2-7; 11 nucleotides agree with TRBD1. The CDR3 is 18 amino acids. Unmatched junction bases numbered 15, after V lost 4 bases and J lost 4 bases. Per germline, CDR1 KGHSH and CDR2 LQKENI. The CDR3 sequence is CASSLSVTIGTGGYEQYF. In DNA form, the CDR3 reads TGTGCCAGCTCACTCTCCGTTACAATTGGGACAGGGGGGTACGAGCAGTACTTC. The whole variable domain, filled in from reference TRBV18 and TRBJ2-7, reads NAGVMQNPRHLVRRRGQEARLRCSPMKGHSHVYWYRQLPEEGLKFMVYLQKENIIDESGMPKERFSAEFPKEGPSILRIQQVVRGDSAAYFCASSLSVTIGTGGYEQYFGPGTRLTVT.

The chain carries TRBV5-1 and TRBJ2-1; a possible D gene is TRBD2 (5 bases). Trimming took off 2 bases at V and 6 bases at J, with 9 bases between the two ends. Germline assignment: CDR1 SGHRS and CDR2 YFSETQ. This CDR3 is 13 amino acids long. The CDR3 sequence is CASSLSGLNEQFF. The DNA of the CDR3 is TGCGCCAGCAGCTTAAGCGGTCTCAATGAGCAGTTCTTC.

This clone has more than one count but fewer than ten. V usage is TRBV2 and J usage is TRBJ1-5, with D unresolved. V shed 7 bases and J shed 4 bases, with 14 bases lying between them. CDR1 and CDR2 from the germline V gene are SNHLY and FYNNEI. This CDR3 spans 14 amino acids. In nucleotides, the CDR3 is TGTGCCAGCAAGAGAGGTGAGATAAATCAGCCCCAGCATTTT. This sequence encodes CASKRGEINQPQHF.

The chain has TRBV2 and TRBJ2-7, with 7 bases fitting TRBD1. Germline CDR1 and CDR2: SNHLY and FYNNEI. V gave up 2 bases and J gave up 2 bases; unmatched junction bases: 3. The CDR3 sequence is 14 residues long. This CDR3 reads CASSERQGPYEQYF. The CDR3 nucleotides read TGTGCCAGCAGTGAACGACAGGGACCCTACGAGCAGTACTTC.

This chain connects TRBV2 to TRBJ2-5, with 7 bases identical to TRBD2. This CDR3 region has 15 residues. J was trimmed by 3 bases and V by 6 bases; bases with no gene match: 10. Per germline, CDR1 SNHLY and CDR2 FYNNEI. The CDR3 DNA follows: TGTGCCAGCAGGCCCGGCCGGGGAGGGGAAGAGACCCAGTACTTC. Its translation is CASRPGRGGEETQYF.

The chain joins TRBV18 to TRBJ1-5; 8 bases line up with TRBD1. This CDR3 has 14 residues. Trimming at V came to 2 bases and at J to 5 bases, leaving 2 bases not matched to a gene. Germline CDR1 is KGHSH and CDR2 is LQKENI. CDR3 region: CASSPETGDQPQHF. For the CDR3, the DNA is TGTGCCAGCTCACCAGAGACAGGGGATCAGCCCCAGCATTTT. The full variable domain, completed using reference TRBV18 and TRBJ1-5, is NAGVMQNPRHLVRRRGQEARLRCSPMKGHSHVYWYRQLPEEGLKFMVYLQKENIIDESGMPKERFSAEFPKEGPSILRIQQVVRGDSAAYFCASSPETGDQPQHFGDGTRLSIL.

The genes are TRBV15 and TRBJ1-1, with 10 bases aligning to TRBD1. The CDR3 is 14 amino acids. Germline CDR1 and CDR2: LNHNV and YYDKDF (reference sequence). V shed 4 bases and J 6 bases; nucleotides not matched to a gene: 5. For the CDR3, the DNA is TGTGCCACCAGCAAAGCCGACAGGGGGCCTGAAGCTTTCTTT. This encodes CATSKADRGPEAFF.

This clone was counted between two and nine times. The chain carries TRBV9 and TRBJ2-5; 10 bases map to TRBD1. V shed 2 bases and J 10 bases; nucleotides not matched to a gene: 8. Germline lookup yields CDR1 SGDLS and CDR2 YYNGEE. The CDR3 runs 14 residues. The CDR3 spells CASSVGQGWLDQYF. The DNA for the CDR3 is TGTGCCAGCAGCGTGGGACAGGGGTGGTTGGACCAGTACTTC.

The chain combines TRBV6-6 with TRBJ1-4; a possible D gene is TRBD1 (5 bases). V was cut by 2 bases and J by 3 bases, with 13 bases left in between. The CDR3 has 16 residues. Germline CDR1 reads MNHNY; CDR2 reads SVGAGI (reference sequence). CDR3 bases: TGTGCCAGCAGTTACCAAGGGACTGATCCTAATGAAAAACTGTTTTTT. As protein: CASSYQGTDPNEKLFF.

The table lists this clone with a few counts. CDR3 nucleotide sequence: TGCGCCAGCAGCCAAGAGGCACGGACTACCGGGGAGCTGTTTTTT. Protein: CASSQEARTTGELFF. This rearrangement joins TRBV4-1 to TRBJ2-2; the D gene is possibly TRBD2 (5 bases). The V end lost 0 bases, the J end lost 5 bases, and 10 bases lay between the germline ends. The V gene's germline CDR1 is MGHRA and CDR2 YSYEKL. The length of the CDR3 is 15 residues.

J is TRBJ2-1 and V is TRBV5-6; TRBD1 might be the D (5 bases). The V end lost 0 bases, the J end lost 9 bases, and 19 bases lay between the germline ends. This CDR3 comprises 16 residues. CDR1 and CDR2 (germline): SGHDT, YYEEEE. This CDR3 is CASSLESHSRAGEQFF. DNA of the CDR3: TGTGCCAGCAGCTTGGAATCTCATAGCAGGGCCGGTGAGCAGTTCTTC.

This clone has a handful of counts. This chain connects TRBV5-1 to TRBJ2-1, with D maybe TRBD2 (6 bases). The ends were cut back, 6 bases at V and 6 bases at J, with 13 bases in the middle. The germline CDR1 and CDR2 sequences are SGHRS and YFSETQ. This CDR3 is 13 amino acids long. DNA for the CDR3: TGCGCCAGCATGGGGGAGGCAATCAATGAGCAGTTCTTC. This codes for CASMGEAINEQFF.